This is a list of T cell receptor beta chains from one sample in a study of cytomegalovirus exposure and HLA in healthy donors. TCRdb's table, derived via immunoSEQ multiplex PCR, lists solely in-frame clones and lacks some. The sample holds 150,000 to 200,000 clones, more than 75% seen once. Sequencing input: PBMCs. The receptors stem from a man aged 30 to 45 in good health and CMV-seropositive. Each CDR3 is given with its conserved first and last residue. D genes are given only for firm matches. Only some rows state a clone size, as once, few, many or a class for expanded clones.

D gene,V gene,J gene,clone size,CDR3 DNA,CDR3 protein
.,TRBV7-9,TRBJ2-2,.,TGTGCCAGCAGTTTCCTCGCGGGCGTGAACACCGGGGAGCTGTTTTTT,CASSFLAGVNTGELFF
TRBD1,TRBV7-2,TRBJ1-2,.,TGTGCCAGCAGCGCGGGACAGAGCTATGGCTACACCTTC,CASSAGQSYGYTF
.,TRBV27,TRBJ2-1,.,TGTGCCAGCAGTTTGGGGGGGGGCTACTCCTACAATGAGCAGTTCTTC,CASSLGGGYSYNEQFF
.,TRBV9,TRBJ2-3,.,TGTGCCAGCAGCTCCTCTAGCGTCCAAGGGGTTGATACGCAGTATTTT,CASSSSSVQGVDTQYF
.,TRBV19,TRBJ1-2,few,TGTGCCAGTAGTATCAGTAGTCGAGTTCAGGACTATGGCTACACCTTC,CASSISSRVQDYGYTF
.,TRBV15,TRBJ2-2,.,TGTGCCACCAGGCAGCGACTAGGGACCGGGGAGCTGTTTTTT,CATRQRLGTGELFF
TRBD2,TRBV19,TRBJ2-2,.,TGTGCCACCTCCTTAGCGGGCGCGAACACCGGGGAGCTGTTTTTT,CATSLAGANTGELFF
.,TRBV27,TRBJ1-2,.,TGTGCCAGCAGTTTAACACCGGGGGGGAACTATGGCTACACCTTC,CASSLTPGGNYGYTF
TRBD2,TRBV11-2,TRBJ2-3,.,TGTGCCAGCAGCTTTTATCCCGCTAGCGGGAGACCAGATACGCAGTATTTT,CASSFYPASGRPDTQYF
.,TRBV21-1,TRBJ2-1,.,TGTGCCAGCAGCACCCCCAAACAGGGCATGGACGATGAGCAGTTCTTC,CASSTPKQGMDDEQFF
.,TRBV7-3,TRBJ2-1,.,TGTGCCAGCAGCTTAGGGCGGGACAATGAGCAGTTCTTC,CASSLGRDNEQFF
.,TRBV15,TRBJ2-1,.,TGTGCCACCAGCAGAGATTCTAGTAACTACAATGAGCAGTTCTTC,CATSRDSSNYNEQFF
TRBD2,TRBV6-5,TRBJ2-3,.,TGTGCCAGCAGATCCAGCGGGAGGGCCACAGATACGCAGTATTTT,CASRSSGRATDTQYF
TRBD2,TRBV7-9,TRBJ2-7,.,TGTGCCAGCAGCTTAGCCCCGGCTAGCGGAACCTACGAGCAGTACTTC,CASSLAPASGTYEQYF
.,TRBV29-1,TRBJ2-1,.,TGCAGCGTTGCCCGGCCATCTAGTATTGAGCAGTTCTTC,CSVARPSSIEQFF
.,TRBV7-2,TRBJ2-5,once,TGTGCCAGCAGTCCAGATCGCACATACAAAGAGACCCAGTACTTC,CASSPDRTYKETQYF
.,TRBV19,TRBJ2-3,.,TGTGCCAGTAGTATAGGGAGGGCAGTGGGCACAGATACGCAGTATTTT,CASSIGRAVGTDTQYF
.,TRBV7-9,TRBJ2-3,.,TGTGCCAGCAGCTTATCTAGCACAGATACGCAGTATTTT,CASSLSSTDTQYF
TRBD2,TRBV19,TRBJ2-3,.,TGTGCCAGTAGTATAGGCCTAGCGGTCACAGATACGCAGTATTTT,CASSIGLAVTDTQYF
TRBD2,TRBV2,TRBJ2-7,.,TGTGCCAGCAGGGGCAAGCGGGAGGGACCCTACGAGCAGTACTTC,CASRGKREGPYEQYF
TRBD2,TRBV25-1,TRBJ2-4,.,TGTGCCAGCAGTGAACTGGGAGCGGGAGGGGCCAAAAACATTCAGTACTTC,CASSELGAGGAKNIQYF
.,TRBV21-1,TRBJ2-7,.,TGTGCCAGCAGCAAAATGACAGGACCCCGAGAGCAGTACTTC,CASSKMTGPREQYF
.,TRBV7-3,TRBJ2-1,.,TGTGCCAGCAGCCAACGTCTTGGGGGAGGGGGTGAGCAGTTCTTC,CASSQRLGGGGEQFF
.,TRBV6-5,TRBJ1-3,few,TGTGCCAGCGAGGACAGACGAAACACCATATATTTT,CASEDRRNTIYF
.,TRBV19,TRBJ1-2,.,TGTGCCAGTAGTATACCAGGCTATGGCTACACCTTC,CASSIPGYGYTF
TRBD1,TRBV18,TRBJ2-4,.,TGTGCCAGCGGACAGGGGCAGGGGACCAAAAACATTCAGTACTTC,CASGQGQGTKNIQYF
.,TRBV10-1,TRBJ2-7,.,TGCGCCAGCAGTCCAATCCGAGGGTCCTACGAGCAGTACTTC,CASSPIRGSYEQYF
.,TRBV19,TRBJ1-1,.,TGTGCCAGTAGTATGGGGCCGAACACTGAAGCTTTCTTT,CASSMGPNTEAFF
TRBD2,TRBV5-1,TRBJ2-1,.,TGCGCCAGCAGCTTGGCCGGGCTAGCGGGAGGTTACAATGAGCAGTTCTTC,CASSLAGLAGGYNEQFF
TRBD2,TRBV19,TRBJ2-1,.,TGTGCCAGTAGTGCGGGACTAGCTGGCAATGAGCAGTTCTTC,CASSAGLAGNEQFF
TRBD1,TRBV19,TRBJ2-1,.,TGTGCCAGCGGACAGGGCCAAAGTTCCTACAATGAGCAGTTCTTC,CASGQGQSSYNEQFF
TRBD2,TRBV14,TRBJ2-2,.,TGTGCCAGCAGCCAGCCCGCTCTAGCGGGAATTAGCACCGGGGAGCTGTTTTTT,CASSQPALAGISTGELFF
TRBD1,TRBV5-4,TRBJ2-7,once,TGTGCCAGCAGCTTCGACAGGGGGTCCTACGAGCAGTACTTC,CASSFDRGSYEQYF
.,TRBV4-3,TRBJ2-2,.,TGCGCCAGCAGCCAAGAAAGAGAGCGGATCAACACCGGGGAGCTGTTTTTT,CASSQERERINTGELFF
.,TRBV6-1,TRBJ2-2,once,TGTGCCAGCAGCCCGGGGTGGAGTTCGCCCGGGGAGCTGTTTTTT,CASSPGWSSPGELFF
.,TRBV14,TRBJ2-7,.,TGTGCCAGCAGCCTCCACACAGGGCCCTACGAGCAGTACTTC,CASSLHTGPYEQYF
.,TRBV7-2,TRBJ1-1,once,TGTGCCAGCAGCTCTCAGACAGGAATGAACACTGAAGCTTTCTTT,CASSSQTGMNTEAFF
.,TRBV19,TRBJ1-3,.,TGTGCCAGTAGCTTCAGGACACCTGGAAACACCATATATTTT,CASSFRTPGNTIYF
.,TRBV7-3,TRBJ1-1,once,TGTGCCAGCAGCTTATTTGCAGGTGGCCTTTCTTCTGAAGCTTTCTTT,CASSLFAGGLSSEAFF
.,TRBV6-5,TRBJ2-2,.,TGTGCCAGCAGCCGGAACACCGGGGAGCTGTTTTTT,CASSRNTGELFF
TRBD2,TRBV7-2,TRBJ2-1,.,TGTGCCAGCAGCCAGTACTCGGGACTAGCGGGACGGAAGAATGAGCAGTTCTTC,CASSQYSGLAGRKNEQFF
TRBD1,TRBV9,TRBJ1-2,once,TGTGCCAGCAGCGTAGCTGGGGACAGAGCTGGCTACACCTTC,CASSVAGDRAGYTF
TRBD2,TRBV12-5,TRBJ2-2,.,TGTGCTAGTGGCCCCGGGACTAGCGGGAGTTACACCGGGGAGCTGTTTTTT,CASGPGTSGSYTGELFF
TRBD2,TRBV5-8,TRBJ2-1,few,TGTGCCAGCAGCTTGGTAACTAGCGCCTCCTACAATGAGCAGTTCTTC,CASSLVTSASYNEQFF
TRBD1,TRBV6-1,TRBJ1-3,.,TGTGTCAGCAGTGACAGGGCCGGAAACACCATATATTTT,CVSSDRAGNTIYF
TRBD1,TRBV7-9,TRBJ1-4,.,TGTTCCAGCAGGGTGGGACAGGGGAATGAAAAACTGTTTTTT,CSSRVGQGNEKLFF
TRBD2,TRBV2,TRBJ2-1,.,TGTGCCAGCATTGGGACTAGCGGCCCCGAGCAGTTCTTC,CASIGTSGPEQFF
.,TRBV5-8,TRBJ2-1,.,TGTGCCAGCAGTCCCGACTTTGGAAATGAGCAGTTCTTC,CASSPDFGNEQFF
.,TRBV4-1,TRBJ1-2,.,TGCGCCAGCAGCCAAGCAGATAACTATGGCTACACCTTC,CASSQADNYGYTF
.,TRBV11-3,TRBJ2-4,.,TGTGCCAGCAGTTCATCCTCAGCGGACATTCAGTACTTC,CASSSSSADIQYF